The rows below give T cell receptor beta chains drawn from one sample of a study of Ad26.COV2.S vaccination and SARS-CoV-2 variants. Sequencing was performed with immunoSEQ multiplex PCR; in TCRdb, only in-frame clones are kept and a portion is missing. This table has around 450,000 clones, roughly nine tenths appearing once. Sample: peripheral blood, taken in a trial of Ad26.COV2.S vaccine versus placebo. All receptors come from a person aged 18-65 years who received the Ad26.COV2.S COVID-19 vaccine or a placebo. The CDR3 runs from the conserved cysteine through the conserved F or W. The D gene is left open where the match is weak. Only part of the rows carry a size: once, few, many, or a class if the clone is expanded.

v_gene,j_gene,abundance,d_gene,CDR3aa,CDR3nt
TRBV3-1/TRBV3-2,TRBJ1-5,.,TRBD1,CASSSRDSYQPQHF,TGTGCCAGCAGCTCCCGGGACAGTTATCAGCCCCAGCATTTT
TRBV7-9,TRBJ1-3,few,.,CASSLAVYSGNTIYF,TGTGCCAGCAGCTTAGCGGTCTACTCTGGAAACACCATATATTTT
TRBV6-5,TRBJ2-3,.,TRBD2,CASSFLAESTDTQYF,TGTGCCAGCAGTTTTCTAGCGGAGAGCACAGATACGCAGTATTTT
TRBV7-2,TRBJ2-5,.,TRBD1,CASSLDRGRETQYF,TGTGCCAGCAGCTTAGACAGGGGCAGGGAGACCCAGTACTTC
TRBV18,TRBJ2-4,.,.,CASSPRGDGKNIQYF,TGTGCCAGCTCACCGAGGGGAGACGGCAAAAACATTCAGTACTTC
TRBV27,TRBJ2-1,.,TRBD2,CASSLFGLAGRDEQFF,TGTGCCAGCAGTTTATTTGGCCTAGCGGGGCGGGATGAGCAGTTCTTC
TRBV4-1,TRBJ2-1,.,.,CASSHPGNNEQFF,TGCGCCAGCAGCCACCCAGGGAACAATGAGCAGTTCTTC
TRBV28,TRBJ1-5,.,.,CASSPNNHQPQHF,TGTGCCAGCAGTCCCAATAACCATCAGCCCCAGCATTTT
TRBV30,TRBJ1-4,.,.,CAWSDRRTFEKLFF,TGTGCCTGGAGTGACCGCCGGACTTTCGAAAAACTGTTTTTT
TRBV5-1,TRBJ2-2,.,.,CASSLEPIAGELFF,TGCGCCAGCAGCTTGGAGCCGATCGCCGGGGAGCTGTTTTTT
TRBV5-5,TRBJ2-7,.,.,CASSRNPGSVEQYF,TGTGCCAGCAGCAGGAACCCCGGTTCTGTCGAGCAGTACTTC
TRBV3-1/TRBV3-2,TRBJ2-2,once,.,CASSQGFPSTGELFF,TGTGCCAGCAGCCAGGGGTTCCCGAGCACCGGGGAGCTGTTTTTT
TRBV6-2/TRBV6-3,TRBJ1-5,.,TRBD1,CASSTGQDSQPQHF,TGTGCCAGCAGTACCGGACAGGATTCCCAGCCCCAGCATTTT
TRBV14,TRBJ2-2,.,.,CASSAKTTGELFF,TGTGCCAGCAGCGCAAAGACCACCGGGGAGCTGTTTTTT
TRBV3-1/TRBV3-2,TRBJ2-7,.,TRBD1,CASSQEYRGYEQYF,TGTGCCAGCAGCCAAGAGTACAGGGGCTACGAGCAGTACTTC
TRBV3-1/TRBV3-2,TRBJ2-1,once,.,CASSPDGARSYNEQFF,TGTGCCAGCAGCCCAGATGGGGCTAGATCCTACAATGAGCAGTTCTTC
TRBV19,TRBJ1-5,.,.,CASSIVGENQPQHF,TGTGCCAGTAGTATAGTTGGGGAGAATCAGCCCCAGCATTTT
TRBV12-5,TRBJ2-2,.,.,CASGRLDTGELFF,TGTGCTAGTGGACGACTAGACACCGGGGAGCTGTTTTTT
TRBV7-9,TRBJ2-3,.,.,CASSSRRSAGYLQYF,TGTGCCAGCAGCTCGAGGAGGTCGGCGGGGTATCTCCAGTATTTT
TRBV7-9,TRBJ2-2,.,.,CASSLGDISTGELFF,TGTGCCAGCAGCTTAGGGGACATAAGTACCGGGGAGCTGTTTTTT
TRBV6-5,TRBJ2-2,.,TRBD1,CAASRQGSTGELFF,TGTGCCGCCTCCAGACAGGGGAGCACCGGGGAGCTGTTTTTT
TRBV5-4,TRBJ2-3,.,.,CASSEETSRRYTDTQYF,TGTGCCAGCAGCGAAGAGACAAGCCGGCGATACACAGATACGCAGTATTTT
TRBV18,TRBJ1-4,.,.,CASSPNLAAGANEKLFF,TGTGCCAGCTCACCAAACTTAGCAGCCGGGGCTAATGAAAAACTGTTTTTT
TRBV18,TRBJ1-5,.,.,CASSSQSDFNQPQHF,TGTGCCAGCTCATCCCAAAGCGACTTCAATCAGCCCCAGCATTTT
TRBV4-3,TRBJ1-6,once,.,CASSQDPRGTVDSPLHF,TGCGCCAGCAGCCAAGATCCCCGGGGGACGGTGGATTCACCCCTCCACTTT
TRBV30,TRBJ1-4,.,.,CAWSLIRDTDEKLFF,TGTGCCTGGAGTTTAATCCGGGACACGGATGAAAAACTGTTTTTT
TRBV7-9,TRBJ1-4,.,TRBD1,CASSLVARGGEKLFF,TGTGCCAGCAGCTTAGTAGCCAGGGGGGGTGAAAAACTGTTTTTT
TRBV7-3,TRBJ2-5,.,TRBD2,CASSLTGLRTGTSPETQYF,TGTGCCAGCAGCTTAACCGGCCTCCGGACCGGGACTAGCCCGGAGACCCAGTACTTC
TRBV27,TRBJ1-5,.,.,CASIPVRGGNQPQHF,TGTGCCAGCATCCCAGTCCGTGGGGGCAATCAGCCCCAGCATTTT
TRBV7-9,TRBJ1-5,.,TRBD1,CASSYYSGGGNQPQHF,TGTGCCAGCAGCTATTACTCAGGGGGAGGCAATCAGCCCCAGCATTTT
TRBV19,TRBJ2-1,.,.,CASSGDWSSYNEQFF,TGTGCCAGTAGTGGGGACTGGAGCTCCTACAATGAGCAGTTCTTC
TRBV5-4,TRBJ2-1,.,TRBD1,CASSKDRGSYNEQFF,TGTGCCAGCAGCAAGGACAGGGGGTCCTACAATGAGCAGTTCTTC
TRBV3-1/TRBV3-2,TRBJ2-1,.,TRBD1,CASSHSGQYNEQFF,TGTGCCAGCAGCCACTCGGGACAGTACAATGAGCAGTTCTTC
TRBV19,TRBJ1-6,.,.,CATLGRSNSPLHF,TGTGCCACCCTGGGACGGAGTAATTCACCCCTCCACTTT
TRBV15,TRBJ2-1,few,TRBD2,CATSSLLAGVAGNEQFF,TGTGCCACCAGCAGCCTACTAGCGGGAGTCGCGGGCAATGAGCAGTTCTTC
TRBV6-6,TRBJ1-2,.,.,CASVAGDGYTF,TGTGCCAGCGTGGCAGGGGATGGCTACACCTTC
TRBV5-5,TRBJ2-5,.,.,CASSLARFYRTEQETQYF,TGTGCCAGCAGCTTGGCCCGATTCTATAGGACAGAGCAAGAGACCCAGTACTTC
TRBV28,TRBJ1-4,.,.,CASSSPGRELRKLFF,TGTGCCAGCAGTTCCCCGGGGAGGGAATTGAGAAAACTGTTTTTT
TRBV5-1,TRBJ2-1,.,TRBD2,CASAFTSGTYNEQFF,TGCGCCAGCGCCTTCACTAGCGGGACTTACAATGAGCAGTTCTTC
TRBV7-9,TRBJ1-1,.,.,CASSYAEAFF,TGTGCCAGCAGCTACGCTGAAGCTTTCTTT
TRBV5-8,TRBJ1-3,.,.,CASSWGGNSGNTIYF,TGTGCCAGCAGCTGGGGGGGGAACTCTGGAAACACCATATATTTT
TRBV6-1,TRBJ1-6,.,.,CASSEEGSHSPLHF,TGTGCCAGCAGTGAAGAGGGATCCCATTCACCCCTCCACTTT
TRBV11-2,TRBJ1-1,.,.,CASSSRGLNTEAFF,TGTGCCAGCAGCTCTAGGGGATTGAACACTGAAGCTTTCTTT